Only one count was recorded for the clone carrying this T cell receptor beta chain. The sample is drawn from a study of blood T cell repertoires in COVID-19. The assay was immunoSEQ multiplex PCR, and TCRdb's table has in-frame clones only and misses some. The table records 45,000 to 65,000 clones, approximately 92% of them present only once. Sequenced input: peripheral blood. This receptor was identified in a man between 60 and 70 years old with active COVID-19.

The CDR3 DNA follows: TGTGCCAGCAGCCAAGGCGGGACAGGGAATAACTATGGCTACACCTTC. Amino acids: CASSQGGTGNNYGYTF. The rearrangement uses TRBV3-1 (or the pseudogene TRBV3-2) and TRBJ1-2; TRBD1 agrees at 9 bases. The CDR3 is 16 amino acids. After removal of 1 base from V and 1 base from J, the junction contained 4 bases not matched to a gene. Germline V CDR1 and CDR2: LGHDT, YNNKEL (reference sequence).